This is a list of T cell receptor beta chains from one sample in a study of blood T cells in healthy people across ages. From the 5' RACE reads, TCRdb called clonotypes with MiXCR, one entry per CDR3 protein. The sample lists 850,000 to 1,000,000 distinct CDR3 sequences; roughly 51% were seen once. Sequencing input: blood. The receptor source for this set is a woman aged 55-70 years in good health. CDR3s include the opening cysteine and the closing phenylalanine or tryptophan. A D gene is named only where the DNA matches it firmly. The listing skips clone size in some rows; elsewhere it reads once, few, many or a size class.

CDR3aa: CAAGWEPRRSGANVLTF
CDR3nt: TGTGCCGCCGGGTGGGAGCCGCGGCGCTCTGGGGCCAACGTCCTGACTTTC
d_gene: .
abundance: .
j_gene: TRBJ2-6
v_gene: TRBV27
len: 17

CDR3aa: CASSLSGAETQYF
CDR3nt: TGTGCCAGCAGCCTATCGGGGGCCGAGACCCAGTACTTC
d_gene: .
abundance: few
j_gene: TRBJ2-5
v_gene: TRBV11-1
len: 13

CDR3aa: CASSFRRREQFF
CDR3nt: TGTGCCAGCAGTTTCCGACGCCGTGAGCAGTTCTTC
d_gene: .
abundance: .
j_gene: TRBJ2-1
v_gene: TRBV6-2/TRBV6-3
len: 12

CDR3aa: CASSLEPGLAAYEQYF
CDR3nt: TGTGCCAGCAGTTTAGAGCCGGGACTAGCAGCATACGAGCAGTACTTC
d_gene: TRBD2
abundance: .
j_gene: TRBJ2-7
v_gene: TRBV12-3/TRBV12-4
len: 16

CDR3aa: CASSLAELDGYTF
CDR3nt: TGTGCCAGCAGCTTAGCGGAGCTCGATGGCTACACCTTC
d_gene: .
abundance: once
j_gene: TRBJ1-2
v_gene: TRBV7-8
len: 13

CDR3aa: CASSRTSGGEQFF
CDR3nt: TGTGCCAGCAGCAGAACTAGCGGGGGTGAGCAGTTCTTC
d_gene: TRBD2
abundance: .
j_gene: TRBJ2-1
v_gene: TRBV7-7
len: 13

CDR3aa: CASSPGTVSGTDTQYF
CDR3nt: TGTGCCAGCAGCCCCGGGACAGTTTCCGGCACAGATACGCAGTATTTT
d_gene: TRBD1
abundance: .
j_gene: TRBJ2-3
v_gene: TRBV5-6
len: 16

CDR3aa: CASSSIHPGNEQFF
CDR3nt: TGTGCCAGCAGTTCTATTCACCCGGGGAATGAGCAGTTCTTC
d_gene: .
abundance: once
j_gene: TRBJ2-1
v_gene: TRBV28
len: 14

CDR3aa: CASSFHRTERNQPQHF
CDR3nt: TGTGCCAGCAGTTTCCATAGGACAGAAAGGAATCAGCCCCAGCATTTT
d_gene: .
abundance: .
j_gene: TRBJ1-5
v_gene: TRBV6-2/TRBV6-3
len: 16

CDR3aa: CASSLAGLGTYEQYF
CDR3nt: TGTGCCAGCAGCCTTGCGGGACTAGGGACCTACGAGCAGTACTTC
d_gene: TRBD2
abundance: .
j_gene: TRBJ2-7
v_gene: TRBV11-2
len: 15

CDR3aa: CSARPPGSGGLNGAQFF
CDR3nt: TGCAGTGCTAGACCCCCCGGAAGTGGCGGTCTGAATGGTGCGCAGTTCTTC
d_gene: .
abundance: .
j_gene: TRBJ2-1
v_gene: TRBV20-1
len: 17

CDR3aa: CSVGLAGVNEQYF
CDR3nt: TGCAGCGTGGGACTAGCGGGAGTTAACGAGCAGTACTTC
d_gene: TRBD2
abundance: many
j_gene: TRBJ2-7
v_gene: TRBV29-1
len: 13

CDR3aa: CSAYRLGEGAQYF
CDR3nt: TGCAGTGCTTACCGGTTGGGGGAAGGGGCCCAGTACTTC
d_gene: .
abundance: .
j_gene: TRBJ2-7
v_gene: TRBV20-1
len: 13

CDR3aa: CAISQTKGAPNEKLFF
CDR3nt: TGTGCCATCAGTCAAACGAAGGGGGCACCTAATGAAAAACTGTTTTTT
d_gene: TRBD1
abundance: few
j_gene: TRBJ1-4
v_gene: TRBV10-3
len: 16

CDR3aa: CASMGHPPYEQYF
CDR3nt: TGTGCCAGCATGGGCCACCCACCCTACGAGCAGTACTTC
d_gene: .
abundance: few
j_gene: TRBJ2-7
v_gene: TRBV27
len: 13

CDR3aa: CSANKAGGYNEQYF
CDR3nt: TGCAGTGCAAATAAAGCGGGAGGCTACAATGAGCAGTACTTC
d_gene: TRBD2
abundance: .
j_gene: TRBJ2-7
v_gene: TRBV20-1
len: 14

CDR3aa: CASSRTGGTSQPQHF
CDR3nt: TGTGCCAGCAGTCGGACAGGGGGAACCAGCCAGCCCCAGCATTTT
d_gene: TRBD1
abundance: .
j_gene: TRBJ1-5
v_gene: TRBV9
len: 15

CDR3aa: CASSWTSRVDTQYF
CDR3nt: TGTGCCAGCAGCTGGACTAGCAGAGTGGATACGCAGTATTTT
d_gene: TRBD2
abundance: .
j_gene: TRBJ2-3
v_gene: TRBV7-8
len: 14

CDR3aa: CASSWGMTYEQYF
CDR3nt: TGTGCCAGCAGCTGGGGCATGACCTACGAGCAGTACTTC
d_gene: .
abundance: .
j_gene: TRBJ2-7
v_gene: TRBV27
len: 13

CDR3aa: CASSTPPTGSNGYTF
CDR3nt: TGTGCCAGCAGCACTCCACCCACAGGGTCGAATGGCTACACCTTC
d_gene: .
abundance: .
j_gene: TRBJ1-2
v_gene: TRBV12-3/TRBV12-4
len: 15

CDR3aa: CASSPYNRPRSYEQYF
CDR3nt: TGTGCCAGTTCCCCCTACAACAGACCCCGATCTTACGAGCAGTACTTC
d_gene: .
abundance: once
j_gene: TRBJ2-7
v_gene: TRBV28
len: 16

CDR3aa: CASSHDTGRWQFF
CDR3nt: TGTGCCAGCAGCCACGACACGGGAAGGTGGCAGTTCTTC
d_gene: .
abundance: .
j_gene: TRBJ2-1
v_gene: TRBV14
len: 13

CDR3aa: CASSLQGADTGELFF
CDR3nt: TGTGCCAGCTCTTTGCAGGGGGCGGACACCGGGGAGCTGTTTTTT
d_gene: TRBD1
abundance: .
j_gene: TRBJ2-2
v_gene: TRBV6-5
len: 15

CDR3aa: CSAGLARSYNEQYF
CDR3nt: TGTAGTGCTGGTCTAGCTCGTTCCTACAATGAGCAGTACTTC
d_gene: .
abundance: .
j_gene: TRBJ2-7
v_gene: TRBV20-1
len: 14

CDR3aa: CASSQVGGRARNYGYTF
CDR3nt: TGTGCCAGCAGCCAAGTGGGGGGCAGGGCCCGTAACTATGGCTACACCTTC
d_gene: .
abundance: .
j_gene: TRBJ1-2
v_gene: TRBV7-2
len: 17

CDR3aa: CASSQGAGASRNTEAFF
CDR3nt: TGCGCCAGCAGCCAAGGAGCGGGGGCAAGTCGGAACACTGAAGCTTTCTTT
d_gene: .
abundance: .
j_gene: TRBJ1-1
v_gene: TRBV4-3
len: 17

CDR3aa: CASSLLSAPGQRTQYF
CDR3nt: TGTGCCAGCAGTTTACTTTCGGCCCCGGGACAGCGGACCCAGTACTTC
d_gene: TRBD1
abundance: .
j_gene: TRBJ2-5
v_gene: TRBV12-3/TRBV12-4
len: 16

CDR3aa: CSAERTGGSYEQYF
CDR3nt: TGCAGCGCCGAACGGACAGGCGGGTCCTACGAGCAGTACTTC
d_gene: TRBD1
abundance: few
j_gene: TRBJ2-7
v_gene: TRBV29-1
len: 14

CDR3aa: CAISEMVGDGQYF
CDR3nt: TGTGCCATCAGTGAGATGGTAGGTGATGGGCAGTACTTC
d_gene: .
abundance: .
j_gene: TRBJ2-5
v_gene: TRBV10-3
len: 13